These T cell receptor beta chains were read from a single sample in a study of graft-versus-host responses after intestinal transplantation. TCRdb's copy holds only in-frame clones and misses some; the assay was immunoSEQ multiplex PCR. The sample lists about 59,000 clones; 85% to 95% were seen once. Which antigens these TCRs recognize remains unknown. The sequenced sample was unstimulated CD4+ T cells sorted from spleen or lymph node cells, obtained before transplant. The receptors originated from a human donor who was the organ donor for an intestinal transplant. The CDR3 runs from the conserved cysteine through the conserved F or W. D genes are given only for firm matches. Size is omitted from some rows. Given values are once, few, many or a class for expanded clones.

D,J,V,size,DNA,CDR3
.,TRBJ1-5,TRBV6-6,.,TGTGCCAGCAGTTACTCGGGTAGCAATCAGCCCCAGCATTTT,CASSYSGSNQPQHF
.,TRBJ1-5,TRBV10-3,.,TGTGCCATCGGGCAAAATCGCAATCAGCCCCAGCATTTT,CAIGQNRNQPQHF
TRBD1,TRBJ2-2,TRBV5-4,.,TGTGCCAGCAGCAGGGACAGCACGAACACCGGGGAGCTGTTTTTT,CASSRDSTNTGELFF
.,TRBJ1-1,TRBV18,.,TGTGCCAGCTCACCACTAAGGGGCCACACTGAAGCTTTCTTT,CASSPLRGHTEAFF
.,TRBJ1-6,TRBV27,.,TGTGCCAGCGCAGTGGTCCTCGGGAATTCACCCCTCCACTTT,CASAVVLGNSPLHF
.,TRBJ1-1,TRBV10-2,once,TGCGCCAGCAGGTGGGAGGGAAGCACTGAAGCTTTCTTT,CASRWEGSTEAFF
.,TRBJ1-4,TRBV5-6,.,TGTGCCAGCAGCTTGTGGGGCGAAAAACTGTTTTTT,CASSLWGEKLFF
.,TRBJ2-1,TRBV9,.,TGTGCCAGCAGCGTAGGGGTCGGCCTAACCTACAATGAGCAGTTCTTC,CASSVGVGLTYNEQFF
.,TRBJ1-5,TRBV19,.,TGTGCCAGTAGTAAGGTGCACAATAGCAATCAGCCCCAGCATTTT,CASSKVHNSNQPQHF
.,TRBJ1-1,TRBV30,.,TGTGCCTGGAGGCCTACGGGGGGGCGAAACACTGAAGCTTTCTTT,CAWRPTGGRNTEAFF
.,TRBJ1-1,TRBV15,once,TGTGCCACCAGCAGAGATTTGCGGGGAACTGAAGCTTTCTTT,CATSRDLRGTEAFF
TRBD2,TRBJ2-1,TRBV5-6,.,TGTGCCAGTGGACTAGCGATCACCCCCTACAATGAGCAGTTCTTC,CASGLAITPYNEQFF
.,TRBJ2-1,TRBV23-1,.,TGCGCCAGAGGACGGAGCAATGAGCAGTTCTTC,CARGRSNEQFF
.,TRBJ1-6,TRBV27,.,TGTGCCAGCAGTTTAGGGGGGCAGGCCCTTAATTCACCCCTCCACTTT,CASSLGGQALNSPLHF
.,TRBJ2-2,TRBV5-4,.,TGTGCCAGCAGCTTGAATGGCGGTCACACCGGGGAGCTGTTTTTT,CASSLNGGHTGELFF
.,TRBJ2-7,TRBV18,.,TGTGCCAGCTCACTGGGTTTAGGCAGTTTACGTCTTGAGCAGTACTTC,CASSLGLGSLRLEQYF
TRBD1,TRBJ1-1,TRBV5-1,.,TGCGCCAGCAAGTTCGGGACAGGGAACATGAACACTGAAGCTTTCTTT,CASKFGTGNMNTEAFF
.,TRBJ1-5,TRBV19,.,TGTGCCAGTAGTTATACAGGGCGAAGCAATCAGCCCCAGCATTTT,CASSYTGRSNQPQHF
.,TRBJ2-7,TRBV5-6,.,TGTGCCAGCAGCTCCATCCCTTCGGGGGGCCCACGTGAGCAGTACTTC,CASSSIPSGGPREQYF
TRBD2,TRBJ2-4,TRBV19,.,TGTGCCAGTAGTATAGACGGGACTAGCGGGGGGGCGACTCAGTACTTC,CASSIDGTSGGATQYF
TRBD1,TRBJ1-1,TRBV2,.,TGTGCCAGCAGAGTGGACAGGGGCGCTGAAGCTTTCTTT,CASRVDRGAEAFF
.,TRBJ2-4,TRBV6-6,.,TGTGCCAGCAGATTACTAACCACAGCCAAAAACATTCAGTACTTC,CASRLLTTAKNIQYF
.,TRBJ2-1,TRBV5-4,once,TGTGCCAGCAGCTTGCGGCTCGGGGAGCAGTTCTTC,CASSLRLGEQFF
TRBD1,TRBJ1-1,TRBV7-2,.,TGTGCCAGCAGCTTAAGACAGGGGGACGAAGCTTTCTTT,CASSLRQGDEAFF
TRBD1,TRBJ1-1,TRBV5-5,.,TGTGCCAGCAGCAAAGGACAGGGAGGATATACTGAAGCTTTCTTT,CASSKGQGGYTEAFF
.,TRBJ2-5,TRBV5-8,once,TGTGCCAGCAGCTTATTAAAAGGGAAGGCTATCAAAGAGACCCAGTACTTC,CASSLLKGKAIKETQYF
.,TRBJ1-2,TRBV4-1,.,TGCGCCAGCAGCCGGTCGGGGTTCCCCTATGGCTACACCTTC,CASSRSGFPYGYTF
TRBD1,TRBJ1-2,TRBV4-3,.,TGCGCCAGCAGCCAGTCCCTGACAGGGTCGCGGATCTATGGCTACACCTTC,CASSQSLTGSRIYGYTF
TRBD1,TRBJ1-1,TRBV4-3,.,TGCGCCAGCAGCCAAGATAGGGGGCTGGGCACTGAAGCTTTCTTT,CASSQDRGLGTEAFF
TRBD1,TRBJ2-3,TRBV7-9,.,TGTGCCAGCAGCTTACTATCCGGGACAGGGGGATATACGCAGTATTTT,CASSLLSGTGGYTQYF
.,TRBJ1-4,TRBV5-1,.,TGCGCCAGCAGCCCGGGACCTTCTAATGAAAAACTGTTTTTT,CASSPGPSNEKLFF
.,TRBJ2-7,TRBV30,.,TGTGCCTGGAGTGTTCGAGGGTACGAGCAGTACTTC,CAWSVRGYEQYF
.,TRBJ2-5,TRBV5-4,few,TGTGCCAGCAGCGGGAACTACAGGGTTCAAGAGACCCAGTACTTC,CASSGNYRVQETQYF
.,TRBJ2-5,TRBV4-2,few,TGTGCCAGCAGCCAAGATCGGGAGACCCAGTACTTC,CASSQDRETQYF
.,TRBJ1-4,TRBV18,.,TGTGCCAGCTCAACGACCGCAACTAATGAAAAACTGTTTTTT,CASSTTATNEKLFF
.,TRBJ1-4,TRBV1,.,TGCACCAGCAGCCAAGATCGGGGACAGGGGCACCCCCTTAATGAAAAACTGTTTTTT,CTSSQDRGQGHPLNEKLFF
.,TRBJ2-5,TRBV19,.,TGTGCCGCAGGTCGGAGCGGCCAAGAGACCCAGTACTTC,CAAGRSGQETQYF
.,TRBJ1-6,TRBV5-1,.,TGCGCCAGCAGCTTGGTATCAGGGCGGGATTCACCCCTCCACTTT,CASSLVSGRDSPLHF
.,TRBJ2-7,TRBV7-2,.,TGTGCCAGCAGCTTAGTGGTCGCGGACGGCGAGCAGTACTTC,CASSLVVADGEQYF
.,TRBJ2-5,TRBV27,once,TGTGCCAGCAGTCGGGAAAGGGCGCGGGAGACCCAGTACTTC,CASSRERARETQYF